The clone carrying this T cell receptor beta chain came up a few times. As yet, its antigen is unknown. MiXCR, applied by TCRdb to the reads, yields one record per CDR3 protein. The sample contains some 160,000 distinct CDR3 sequences, over 15% of which appear only once. The data were obtained in a study of T cell repertoires in cytomegalovirus infection. About the research overall: Matching HLA type, along with CMV infection, was indicated by public TCR beta signatures. General study findings and limits: CMV-specific TCR beta clonotypes restricted by HLA-C dominated the ex vivo response. Cumulative frequency of public TCR beta families picked out carriers of CMV plus the relevant HLA.

Between the trimmed V and J ends, which lost 0 bases and 4 bases, there was a span of 10 bases. Germline CDR1 and CDR2: DFQATT and SNEGSKA (reference sequence). CDR3 length: 13 amino acids. The source material was CD8+ T cells from PBMCs. The TCR originated in a human donor in good health (CMV status not recorded). Some clones in this sample may be carry-over from other donors' samples. This rearrangement joins TRBV20-1 to TRBJ2-7; D is unresolved. As DNA, the CDR3 is TGCAGTGCTAGAGATGACCTAGGTTACGAGCAGTACTTC. This encodes CSARDDLGYEQYF.